This T cell receptor beta chain appears in the sequencing data of a study of Ad26.COV2.S vaccination and SARS-CoV-2 variants. Study in general: The trial was COV1001 and the donor's arm was Ad26.COV2.S. Donor got 5x10^10 or 1x10^11 viral particles of Ad26.COV2.S.

The table came from immunoSEQ multiplex PCR; TCRdb's copy has only in-frame clones and leaves some out. Among approximately 420,000 clones listed, approximately 86% were seen once. Treatment of the sample: around 19 received Ad26.COV2.S at low or high dose, single or two shots; 5 received placebo; per-sample allocation not given. Sample collection was performed on day 63 after the first vaccine or placebo injection. Expression of Wuhan-strain SARS-CoV-2 spike came from the Ad26 vector that formed the vaccine. The material was peripheral blood, obtained in a trial of Ad26.COV2.S vaccine versus placebo. The sequence was obtained from a person between 18 and 65 years old who received the Ad26.COV2.S COVID-19 vaccine or a placebo.

CDR3 sequence reads: CASSELIGDKTNTEAFF. CDR3 coding DNA: TGTGCCAGCAGTGAATTAATTGGGGACAAGACGAACACTGAAGCTTTCTTT. The chain joins TRBV25-1 to TRBJ1-1; weak D call: TRBD1 (6 bases). Trimming stripped 1 base from V and 1 base from J, with 16 bases between. Germline CDR1 is MGHDK and CDR2 is SYGVNS. The CDR3 length is 17 residues.